A single T cell receptor (beta chain) is shown here with its context. This entry comes from a study of T-cell memory formation after mild COVID-19. For the study at large: TCR clusters were mostly donor specific.

TCRdb fed the 5' RACE reads into MiXCR, producing one record per CDR3 protein. This sample has more than 450,000 distinct CDR3 sequences, with around 17% found just once. This TCR derives from an adult woman who had mild COVID-19 (a few samples of this study predate the infection). Cell type and time point are not known. Sequenced sample: PBMCs or a T cell subset sorted from them (not recorded which).

CDR3 loop: CASSTYEGPYEQYF. The CDR3 DNA follows: TGTGCCAGCTCAACCTATGAGGGACCCTACGAGCAGTACTTC. The rearrangement uses TRBV3-1 and TRBJ2-7; D could derive from TRBD1 or TRBD2 (5 bases each). CDR3 length: 14 amino acids. In germline, CDR1 is LGHDT, CDR2 YNNKEL (reference sequence). Between the trimmed V and J ends, which lost 8 bases and 2 bases, there was a span of 16 bases.